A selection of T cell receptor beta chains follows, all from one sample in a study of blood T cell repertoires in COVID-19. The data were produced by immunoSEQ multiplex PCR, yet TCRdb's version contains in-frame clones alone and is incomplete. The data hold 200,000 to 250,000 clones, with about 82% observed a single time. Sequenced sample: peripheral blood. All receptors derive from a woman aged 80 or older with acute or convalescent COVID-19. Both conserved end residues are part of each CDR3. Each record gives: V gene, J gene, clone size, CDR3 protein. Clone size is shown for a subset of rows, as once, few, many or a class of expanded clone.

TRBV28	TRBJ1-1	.	CASSFAGLGEAFF
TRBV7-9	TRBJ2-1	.	CASSLSGGRYNEQFF
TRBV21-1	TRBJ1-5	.	CASSKPRTENQPQHF
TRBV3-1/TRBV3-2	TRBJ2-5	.	CASSQDYALAHRETQYF
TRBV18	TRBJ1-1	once	CASSATGNTEAFF
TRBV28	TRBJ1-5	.	CASFSPFYSNQPQHF
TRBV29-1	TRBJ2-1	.	CSVTRTSGGNEQFF
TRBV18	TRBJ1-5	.	CASSSDRGYSNQPQHF
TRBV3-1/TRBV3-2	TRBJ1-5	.	CASSLTSNSNQPQHF
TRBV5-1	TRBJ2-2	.	CASSFLTGGEGELFF
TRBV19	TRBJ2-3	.	CASKGLWRGDTDTQYF
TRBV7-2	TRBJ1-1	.	CASSFGAWDTEAFF
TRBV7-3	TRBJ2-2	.	CASSFNRDGELFF
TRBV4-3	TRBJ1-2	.	CASSQDLGGTYGYTF
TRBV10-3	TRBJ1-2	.	CAISVQGANYGYTF
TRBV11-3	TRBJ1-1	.	CASSITGGRTEAFF
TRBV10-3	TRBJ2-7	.	CAIKAGSYEQYF
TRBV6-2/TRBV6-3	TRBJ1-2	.	CASSPSGVNYGYTF
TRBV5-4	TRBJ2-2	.	CASSFGVHPNTGELFF
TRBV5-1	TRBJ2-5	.	CASSLVATGQETQYF
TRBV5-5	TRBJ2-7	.	CASRPIAGDAEQYF
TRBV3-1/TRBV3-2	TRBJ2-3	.	CASSQESSGGYTDTQYF
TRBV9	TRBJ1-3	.	CASSVGSSGVSGNTIYF
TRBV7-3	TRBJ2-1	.	CASSLGPAGGLNEQFF
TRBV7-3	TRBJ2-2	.	CASSLTPSGAYANTGELFF
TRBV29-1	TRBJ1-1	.	CSVGMTMFAEAFF
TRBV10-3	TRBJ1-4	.	CAISGSTNEKLFF
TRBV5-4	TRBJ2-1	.	CASRPSGSDEQFF
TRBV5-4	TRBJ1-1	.	CASSLGTATEAFF
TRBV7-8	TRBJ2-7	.	CASSGDSPYEQYF
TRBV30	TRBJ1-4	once	CACYRGQGALGKFF